This T cell receptor (beta chain) derives from a study of T-cell memory formation after mild COVID-19. Findings and caveats of the study: There were some responding clones in pre-infection memory, which suggested that cross-reactive memory had joined.

TCRdb called the 5' RACE reads again in MiXCR, with one record for every CDR3 protein. The data show roughly 500,000 distinct CDR3 sequences, about 20% seen once. As to this clonotype: What it binds is unknown.

The specimen was PBMCs or a T cell subset sorted from them (not recorded which). The receptor was isolated from an adult woman who had mild COVID-19 (a few samples of this study predate the infection). Cell type and time point are not known.

The CDR3 loop is CASSFRTSGFGTQYF. The CDR3 DNA is TGTGCCAGCAGCTTCCGGACTAGCGGGTTCGGTACGCAGTATTTT. The chain is built from TRBV7-2 and TRBJ2-3, with 11 bases lining up with TRBD2. The CDR3 has 15 residues. In germline, CDR1 is SGHTA, CDR2 FQGNSA. Losses at the gene ends were 3 bases for V and 8 bases for J; bases not matched to a gene: 7.